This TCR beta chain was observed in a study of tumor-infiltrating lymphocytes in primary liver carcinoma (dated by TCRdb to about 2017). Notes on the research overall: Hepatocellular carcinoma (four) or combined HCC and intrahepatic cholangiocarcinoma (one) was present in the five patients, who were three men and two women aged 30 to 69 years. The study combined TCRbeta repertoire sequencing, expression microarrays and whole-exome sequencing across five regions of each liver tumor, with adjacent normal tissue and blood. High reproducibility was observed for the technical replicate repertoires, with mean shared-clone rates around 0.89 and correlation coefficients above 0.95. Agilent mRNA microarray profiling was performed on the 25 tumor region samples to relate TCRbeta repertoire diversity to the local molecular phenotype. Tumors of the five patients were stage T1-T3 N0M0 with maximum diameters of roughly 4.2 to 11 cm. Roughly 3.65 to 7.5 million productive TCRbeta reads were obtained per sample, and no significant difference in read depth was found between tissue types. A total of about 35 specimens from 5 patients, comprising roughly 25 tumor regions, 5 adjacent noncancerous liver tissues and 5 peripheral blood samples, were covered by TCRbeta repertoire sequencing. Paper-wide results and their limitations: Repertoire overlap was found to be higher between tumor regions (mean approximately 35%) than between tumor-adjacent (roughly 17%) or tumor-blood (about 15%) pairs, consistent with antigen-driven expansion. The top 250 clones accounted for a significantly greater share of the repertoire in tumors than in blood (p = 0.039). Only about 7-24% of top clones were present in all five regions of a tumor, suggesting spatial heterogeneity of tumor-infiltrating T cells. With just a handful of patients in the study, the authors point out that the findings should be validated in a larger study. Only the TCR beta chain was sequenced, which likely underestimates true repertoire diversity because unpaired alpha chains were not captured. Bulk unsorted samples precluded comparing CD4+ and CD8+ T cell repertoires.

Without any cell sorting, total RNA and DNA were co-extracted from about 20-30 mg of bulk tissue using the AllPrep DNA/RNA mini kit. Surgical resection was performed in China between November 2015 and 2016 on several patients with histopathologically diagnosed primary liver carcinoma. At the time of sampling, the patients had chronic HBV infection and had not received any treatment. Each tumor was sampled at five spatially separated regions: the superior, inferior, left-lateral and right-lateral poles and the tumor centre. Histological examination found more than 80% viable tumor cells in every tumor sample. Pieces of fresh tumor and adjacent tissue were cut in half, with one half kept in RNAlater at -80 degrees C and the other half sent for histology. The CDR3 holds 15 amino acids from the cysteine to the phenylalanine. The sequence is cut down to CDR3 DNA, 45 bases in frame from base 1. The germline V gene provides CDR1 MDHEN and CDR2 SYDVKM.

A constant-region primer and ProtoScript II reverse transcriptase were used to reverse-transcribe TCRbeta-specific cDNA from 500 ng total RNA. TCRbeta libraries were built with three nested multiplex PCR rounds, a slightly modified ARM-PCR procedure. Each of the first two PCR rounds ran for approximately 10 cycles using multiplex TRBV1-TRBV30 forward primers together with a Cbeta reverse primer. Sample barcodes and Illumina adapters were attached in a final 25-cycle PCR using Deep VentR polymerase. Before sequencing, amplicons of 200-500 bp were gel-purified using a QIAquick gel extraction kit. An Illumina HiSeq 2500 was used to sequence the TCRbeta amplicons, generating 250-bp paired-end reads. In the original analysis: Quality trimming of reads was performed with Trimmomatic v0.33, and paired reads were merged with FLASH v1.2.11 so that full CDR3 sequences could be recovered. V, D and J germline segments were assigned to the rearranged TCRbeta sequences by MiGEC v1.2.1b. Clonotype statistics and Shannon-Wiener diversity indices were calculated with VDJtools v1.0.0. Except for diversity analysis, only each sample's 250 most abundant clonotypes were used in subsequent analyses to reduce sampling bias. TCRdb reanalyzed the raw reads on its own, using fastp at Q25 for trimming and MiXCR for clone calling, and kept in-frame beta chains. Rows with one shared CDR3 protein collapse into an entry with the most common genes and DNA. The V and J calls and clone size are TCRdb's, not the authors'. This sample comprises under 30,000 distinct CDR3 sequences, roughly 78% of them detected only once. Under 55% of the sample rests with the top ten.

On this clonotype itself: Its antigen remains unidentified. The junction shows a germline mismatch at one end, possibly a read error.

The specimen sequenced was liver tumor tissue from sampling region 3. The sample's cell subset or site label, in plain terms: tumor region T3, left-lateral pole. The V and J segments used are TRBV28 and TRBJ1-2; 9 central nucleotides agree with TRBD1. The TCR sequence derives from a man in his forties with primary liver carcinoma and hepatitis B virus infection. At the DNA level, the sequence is TGTGCCAGCATCCAAGAACAGGGGGCTAACTGTGGCTACACCTTC. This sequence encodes CASIQEQGANCGYTF.